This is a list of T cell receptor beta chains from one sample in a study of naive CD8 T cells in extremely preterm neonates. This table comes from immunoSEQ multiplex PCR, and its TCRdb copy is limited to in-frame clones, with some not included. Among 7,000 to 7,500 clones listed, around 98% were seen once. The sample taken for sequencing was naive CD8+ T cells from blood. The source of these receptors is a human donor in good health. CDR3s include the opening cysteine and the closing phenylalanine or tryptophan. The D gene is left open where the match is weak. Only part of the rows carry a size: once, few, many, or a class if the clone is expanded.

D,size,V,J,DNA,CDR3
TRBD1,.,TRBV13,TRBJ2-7,TGTGCCAGCAGCCTCGGGACAGGGAAAACCTACGAGCAGTACTTC,CASSLGTGKTYEQYF
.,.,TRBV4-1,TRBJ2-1,TGCGCCAGCAGCCACCCGAGCGAAGAGCAGTTCTTC,CASSHPSEEQFF
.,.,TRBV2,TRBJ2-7,TGTGCCAGCAGTTACTTGTCCAGGGACGAGCAGTACTTC,CASSYLSRDEQYF
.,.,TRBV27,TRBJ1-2,TGTGCCAGCAGTTTCCGGGGGGTAGACGGCTACACCTTC,CASSFRGVDGYTF
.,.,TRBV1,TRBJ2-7,TGCACCAGCAGCCAAGGCAATAGCGGGGTCTCCTACGAGCAGTACTTC,CTSSQGNSGVSYEQYF
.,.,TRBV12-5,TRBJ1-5,TGTGCTAGTGGTTTTGATAGTGACAGAACCAATCAGCCCCAGCATTTT,CASGFDSDRTNQPQHF
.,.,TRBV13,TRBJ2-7,TGTGCCAGCAGTGCCGACCCGGAGGCCTACGAGCAGTACTTC,CASSADPEAYEQYF
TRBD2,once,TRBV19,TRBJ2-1,TGTGCCAGTAGGGGGACTAGACCTTACAATGAGCAGTTCTTC,CASRGTRPYNEQFF
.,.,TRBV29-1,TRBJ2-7,TGCAGCGTTGAAGTCACAGCCGCGGGCCCTCCCTACGAGCAGTACTTC,CSVEVTAAGPPYEQYF
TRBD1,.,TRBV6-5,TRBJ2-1,TGTGCCACCCGGCCGGGACAGGGTTACAATGAGCAGTTCTTC,CATRPGQGYNEQFF
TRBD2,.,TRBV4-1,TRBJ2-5,TGCGCCAGCAGCCACCCCCCCCTCGGGACTAGCTCAGATACCCAGTACTTC,CASSHPPLGTSSDTQYF
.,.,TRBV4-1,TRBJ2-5,TGCGCCAGCAGCCAAGTTACGAGCGGAGCCCAAGAGACCCAGTACTTC,CASSQVTSGAQETQYF
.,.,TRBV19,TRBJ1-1,TGTGCCAGTAGTATATCGGTGAGCACTGAAGCTTTCTTT,CASSISVSTEAFF
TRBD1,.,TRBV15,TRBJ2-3,TGTGCCACCAGCAGGCTGGGACAGGGTCTAGATACGCAGTATTTT,CATSRLGQGLDTQYF
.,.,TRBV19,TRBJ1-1,TGTGCCAGTAGTATAGAACTCATGGCTGAAGCTTTCTTT,CASSIELMAEAFF
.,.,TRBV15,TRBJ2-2,TGTGCCACCAGCAGCCCGGGAGAACAAGGCGGGGAGCTGTTTTTT,CATSSPGEQGGELFF
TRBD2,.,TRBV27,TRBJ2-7,TGTGCCAGCACCGTGATAGCGGGAGACTACGAGCAGTACTTC,CASTVIAGDYEQYF
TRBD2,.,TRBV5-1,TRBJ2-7,TGCGCCAGCAGCCCCGCGGGAGTTTACGAGCAGTACTTC,CASSPAGVYEQYF
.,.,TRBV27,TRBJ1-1,TGTGCCAGCAGTCCCAGGGAAGGGAACACTGAAGCTTTCTTT,CASSPREGNTEAFF
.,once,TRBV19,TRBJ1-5,TGTGCCAGTAGTATAGTTACAGGGAAGGAAGGGCCCCAGCATTTT,CASSIVTGKEGPQHF
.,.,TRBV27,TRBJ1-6,TGTGCCAGCAGCCCGGCGACAATGGCTTCACCCCTCCACTTT,CASSPATMASPLHF
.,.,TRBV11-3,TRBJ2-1,TGTGCCAGCAGCTTAGCGGGGAATGAGCAGTTCTTC,CASSLAGNEQFF